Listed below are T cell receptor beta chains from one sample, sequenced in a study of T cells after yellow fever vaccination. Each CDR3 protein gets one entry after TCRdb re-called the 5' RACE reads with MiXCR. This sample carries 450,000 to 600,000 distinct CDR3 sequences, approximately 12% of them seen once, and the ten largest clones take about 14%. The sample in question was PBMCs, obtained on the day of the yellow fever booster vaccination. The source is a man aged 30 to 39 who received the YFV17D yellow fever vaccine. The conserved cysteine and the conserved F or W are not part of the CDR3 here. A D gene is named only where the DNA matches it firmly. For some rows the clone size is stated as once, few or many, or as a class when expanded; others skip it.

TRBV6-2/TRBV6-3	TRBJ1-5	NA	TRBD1	ASSYSRQGDQPQH
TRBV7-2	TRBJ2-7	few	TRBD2	ASTPTSGWDEQY
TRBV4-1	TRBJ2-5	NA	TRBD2	ASSQVGLAGGGETQY
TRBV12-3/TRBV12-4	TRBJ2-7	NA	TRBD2	ASSFERGLYEQY
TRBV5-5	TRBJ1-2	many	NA	ASSLGVESNYGYT
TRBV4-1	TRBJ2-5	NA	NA	ASRPTFTDQETQY
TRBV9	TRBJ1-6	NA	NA	ASSVGQGNSPLH
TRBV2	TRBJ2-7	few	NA	ASSWTHGSEQY
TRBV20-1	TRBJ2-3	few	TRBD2	SAPAKGGIVTDTQY
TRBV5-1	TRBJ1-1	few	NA	ASSFRWGNTEAF
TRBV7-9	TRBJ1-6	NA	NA	ASSLDDSPLH
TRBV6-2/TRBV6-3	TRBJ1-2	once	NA	ASSNSGRNYGYT
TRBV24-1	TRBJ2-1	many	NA	ATSDPNEQF
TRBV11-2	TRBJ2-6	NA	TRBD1	ASSLRDRGWGSSGANVLT
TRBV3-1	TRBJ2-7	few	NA	ASHRDSYEQY
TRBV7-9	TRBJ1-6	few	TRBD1	ASSLYGTQGGSPLH
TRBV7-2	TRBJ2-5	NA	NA	ASSLYRGLQETQY
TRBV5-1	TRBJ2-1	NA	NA	ASSLTSPDEQF
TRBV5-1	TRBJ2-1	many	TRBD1	ASSFSIGTGVYNEQF
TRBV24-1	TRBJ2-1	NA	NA	ATSDLSSGPDNEQF
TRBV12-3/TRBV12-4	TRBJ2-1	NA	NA	ASSFGTSAF
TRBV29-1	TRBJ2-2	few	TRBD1	SVDTWTGPNTGELF
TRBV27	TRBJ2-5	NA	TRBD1	ASSLRGTGASAETQY
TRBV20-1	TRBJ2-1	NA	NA	CARVAEGVSYNEQF
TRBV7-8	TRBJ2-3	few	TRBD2	ASRMGGYTDTQY
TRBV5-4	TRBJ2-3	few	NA	ASSAGGGSTDTQY
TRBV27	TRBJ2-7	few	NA	ASTRGTSGEEQY
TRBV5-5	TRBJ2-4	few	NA	ASSREQLAKNIQY
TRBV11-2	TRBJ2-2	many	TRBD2	ASSRLAGRQSTGELF
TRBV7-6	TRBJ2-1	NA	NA	ASSSLGTEVAGEQF
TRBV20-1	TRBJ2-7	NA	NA	SVTSGRSYEQY